This note documents a single TCR beta chain sequence. Its antigen is not known. These data belong to a study of T-cell memory formation after mild COVID-19. Regarding the study as a whole: Unconfirmed was the SARS-CoV-2 specificity of second-wave clones that peaked on day 37. Some responding clones appeared in pre-infection memory, suggesting cross-reactive memory joined.

Sample barcodes and UMIs were carried by the TCR alpha and TCR beta cDNA libraries that 5'RACE generated with constant-segment primers. TCRdb re-derived calls from the 5' RACE reads in MiXCR, one entry per CDR3 protein. The sample includes 150,000 or so distinct CDR3 sequences, 25% to 40% of them seen just once. CDR3 size: 17 residues. CDR1 and CDR2 from the germline V gene are LGHNA and YNFKEQ. V dropped 3 bases and J dropped 4; count of bases not matched to a gene: 12. The receptor comes from an adult woman who had mild COVID-19 (a few samples of this study predate the infection). Cell type and time point are not known. Material for sequencing was PBMCs or a T cell subset sorted from them (not recorded which). The chain employs TRBV4-2 and TRBJ2-3; 8 nucleotides match TRBD1. CDR3 nucleotide sequence: TGTGCCAGCAGCCAGGGACGTTCGGACAGGGCCCCAGATACGCAGTATTTT. Encoded protein: CASSQGRSDRAPDTQYF.